A selection of T cell receptor beta chains follows, all from one sample in a study of vaccination and CD4 T cells after COVID-19. TCRdb analysed the PCR reads with MiXCR anew, one entry per CDR3 protein. The sample has more than 6,000 distinct CDR3 sequences, around 34% seen once; the top ten hold 38%. The antigens these receptors bind are not known. Sequenced input: CD4+ T cells from blood, cultured in vitro. Receptors were obtained from a human donor in good health. The CDR3 runs from the conserved cysteine through the conserved F or W. A D gene is named only where the DNA matches it firmly. For some rows the clone size is stated as once, few or many, or as a class when expanded; others skip it.

j_call	v_call	clone_size	d_call	cdr3_nt	cdr3_aa
TRBJ1-4	TRBV20-1	NA	TRBD1	TGCAGTGCTAGAGAAGGTCCAGGGGGCGCGAGTGAAAAACTGTTTTTT	CSAREGPGGASEKLFF
TRBJ1-6	TRBV6-2/TRBV6-3	few	TRBD1	TGTGCCAGCAGTTACGGACAGGGCAGTTCACCCCTCCACTTT	CASSYGQGSSPLHF
TRBJ1-4	TRBV20-1	few	TRBD1	TGCAGTGCTACCAGGGGGGAAAAACTGTTTTTT	CSATRGEKLFF
TRBJ2-7	TRBV10-2	NA	TRBD2	TGCGCCAGCAGTGACTCGTCTAGCGGGAGGAGTGGGCAGTACTTC	CASSDSSSGRSGQYF
TRBJ2-7	TRBV6-1	NA	NA	TGTGCCGGACGAAGGACGGGAACCTACGAGCAGTACTTC	CAGRRTGTYEQYF
TRBJ2-7	TRBV24-1	few	TRBD2	TGTGCCACCAGCGACGAGCGGGAGGGCGGTGAGCAGTACTTC	CATSDEREGGEQYF
TRBJ2-7	TRBV7-9	few	NA	TGTGCCAGCAGCTTGACACAGGCCCTGGGAGAGCAGTACTTC	CASSLTQALGEQYF
TRBJ2-5	TRBV20-1	NA	NA	TGCAGTGCCAAGGGTCGGGTAGGAGAGACCCAGTACTTC	CSAKGRVGETQYF
TRBJ2-7	TRBV23-1	NA	TRBD2	TGCGCCAGCAGTCAATCCCTAGCGGGAAGTTTCCCCTACGAGCAGTACTTC	CASSQSLAGSFPYEQYF
TRBJ2-4	TRBV25-1	NA	NA	TGTGCCAGCAGGCAAGAAGGGGCTAATCAGTACTTC	CASRQEGANQYF
TRBJ1-5	TRBV20-1	few	NA	TGCAGTGCTAGAGATGGAGTAAGAAATCAGCCCCAGCATTTT	CSARDGVRNQPQHF
TRBJ2-6	TRBV7-9	few	NA	TGTGCCAGCAGCCGTGGGCCGAACTCTGGGGCCAACGTCCTGACTTTC	CASSRGPNSGANVLTF
TRBJ1-2	TRBV6-5	few	NA	TGTGCCAGCAGTTACGGTGGCGCCTCTAACTATGGCTACACCTTC	CASSYGGASNYGYTF
TRBJ2-2	TRBV28	NA	NA	TGTGCCAGCAAACTCCCTCTCTCAAACACCGGGGAGCTGTTTTTT	CASKLPLSNTGELFF
TRBJ1-5	TRBV7-9	NA	NA	TGTGCCAGCAGCTCATCGGCTTTCGGGGATCAGCCCCAGCATTTT	CASSSSAFGDQPQHF
TRBJ1-3	TRBV2	NA	NA	TGTGCCAGCAGTGAGAGGCCGCTAAGCTCTGGAAACACCATATATTTT	CASSERPLSSGNTIYF
TRBJ2-5	TRBV11-1	few	NA	TGTGCCAGCAGCTTACGGGAGTTTCAAGAGACCCAGTACTTC	CASSLREFQETQYF
TRBJ2-3	TRBV20-1	few	NA	TGCAGCGCGTGGCGAGCGGTGCGCACAGATACGCAGTATTTT	CSAWRAVRTDTQYF
TRBJ1-2	TRBV6-1	NA	TRBD1	TGTACCAGCAGTAGACAGGTCGGGACAGGGGTGAGCTATGGCCACACCTTC	CTSSRQVGTGVSYGHTF
TRBJ1-4	TRBV15	NA	NA	TGTGCCACCCGCAGGCTTAATGAAAAACTGTTTTTT	CATRRLNEKLFF
TRBJ2-5	TRBV20-1	NA	NA	TGCAGTGCTCAACAGGGTCCCCAAGAGACCCAGTACTTC	CSAQQGPQETQYF
TRBJ2-7	TRBV7-8	NA	NA	TGTGCCAGCAGCCCCACTAGGGCGTACTCCTACGAGCAGTACTTC	CASSPTRAYSYEQYF
TRBJ1-1	TRBV27	NA	NA	TGTGCCAGCAGTTTTAAATCGAACACTGAAGCTTTCTTT	CASSFKSNTEAFF
TRBJ2-6	TRBV11-3	NA	NA	TGTGCCAGCAGCCCCCGCACAGGTAGTCCCTCTGGGGCCAACGTCCTGACTTTC	CASSPRTGSPSGANVLTF
TRBJ1-2	TRBV6-5	NA	NA	TGTGCCAGCAGTTACGGGGGCCCCGATAGCAACTATGGCTACACCTTC	CASSYGGPDSNYGYTF
TRBJ2-1	TRBV7-6	few	NA	TGTGCCAGCAGCTTATCGGGCGGGGCCTACAATGAGCAGTTCTTC	CASSLSGGAYNEQFF
TRBJ1-6	TRBV28	NA	NA	TGTGCCAGCAGTTCCACGGACTTTAACAGGAATAATTCACCCCTCCACTTT	CASSSTDFNRNNSPLHF
TRBJ2-3	TRBV10-3	few	TRBD2	TGTGCCATCAGTGCCGGGACTAGCGGCACAGATACGCAGTATTTT	CAISAGTSGTDTQYF
TRBJ2-1	TRBV1	few	NA	TGCACCAGCAACCAGCGGGGACTAGCGGGAGGGCCGTTCTTC	CTSNQRGLAGGPFF
TRBJ2-7	TRBV7-2	medium-sized	NA	TGTGCCAGCAGCTTAGGAGTGTTGGGGGACTACGAGCAGTACTTC	CASSLGVLGDYEQYF
TRBJ1-5	TRBV6-1	NA	NA	TGTGCCAGCAGAGGACTCAGCAATCAGCCCCAGCATTTT	CASRGLSNQPQHF
TRBJ1-1	TRBV19	few	NA	TGTGCCAGTAGTATAGACAGGCCAGCTTACACTGAAGCTTTCTTT	CASSIDRPAYTEAFF
TRBJ1-5	TRBV6-1	few	NA	TGTGCCAGCAGCCCCCAAACTCAGCCCCAGCATTTT	CASSPQTQPQHF
TRBJ2-7	TRBV6-1	NA	NA	TGTGCCAGCAGTCTGACAGGTACTTGGTCCTACGAGCAGTACTTC	CASSLTGTWSYEQYF
TRBJ2-6	TRBV27	NA	NA	TGTGCCAGCACCAACTCTGGGGCCAACGTCCTGACTTTC	CASTNSGANVLTF
TRBJ2-2	TRBV5-5	once	NA	TGTGCCAGCAGCTTGCAGGGAACCGGGGAGCTGTTTTTT	CASSLQGTGELFF
TRBJ2-1	TRBV20-1	NA	NA	TGCAGTGCTGGAAAATGGGGGTACAATGAGCAGTTCTTC	CSAGKWGYNEQFF
TRBJ1-1	TRBV20-1	NA	NA	TGCAGTACAAGACCGGCGTGGGGTGAAGCTTTCTTT	CSTRPAWGEAFF
TRBJ1-3	TRBV7-9	NA	NA	TGTGCCAGCAGCAATGGACAGCTCTCTGGAAACACCATATATTTT	CASSNGQLSGNTIYF
TRBJ1-2	TRBV18	NA	TRBD1	TGTGCCAGCTCACCCGACAGGGTTTACGGCTACACCTTC	CASSPDRVYGYTF
TRBJ1-2	TRBV6-2/TRBV6-3	few	NA	TGTGCCAGCAGTCGGACAGCTTATGGCTACACCTTC	CASSRTAYGYTF